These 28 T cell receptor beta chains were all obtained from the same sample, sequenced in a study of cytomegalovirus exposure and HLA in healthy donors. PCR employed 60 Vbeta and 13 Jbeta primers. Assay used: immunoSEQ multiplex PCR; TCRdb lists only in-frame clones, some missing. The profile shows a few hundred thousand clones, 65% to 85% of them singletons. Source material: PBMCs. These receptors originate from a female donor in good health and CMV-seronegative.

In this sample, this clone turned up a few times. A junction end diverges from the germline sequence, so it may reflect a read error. CDR3 coding DNA: TGTTCCAGCAGCTTAGGTGGGACAGGGGGCGGAAAGGCCAATCAGCCCCAGCATTTT. Amino acid sequence: CSSSLGGTGGGKANQPQHF. J is TRBJ1-5 and V is TRBV7-9; 12 bases match TRBD1. CDR3 size: 19 residues. Germline CDR1 is SEHNR and CDR2 is FQNEAQ (reference sequence).

DNA for the CDR3: TGTGCCAGCAGTTACTCCCCAGGGGGATCCTACGAGCAGTACTTC. It encodes CASSYSPGGSYEQYF. V is TRBV6-5 and J is TRBJ2-7; 7 nucleotides agree with TRBD1. The CDR3 totals 15 residues. The germline CDR1 and CDR2 sequences are MNHEY and SVGAGI. V lost 0 bases to trimming and J lost 1 base; unmatched junction nucleotides: 3.

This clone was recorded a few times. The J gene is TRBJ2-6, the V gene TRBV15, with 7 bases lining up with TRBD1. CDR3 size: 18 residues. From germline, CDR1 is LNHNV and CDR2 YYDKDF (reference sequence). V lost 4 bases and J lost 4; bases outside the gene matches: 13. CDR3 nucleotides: TGTGCCACCAGCAAAGACAGGGTCCCGGTGGGGGGGGCCAACGTCCTGACTTTC. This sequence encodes CATSKDRVPVGGANVLTF.

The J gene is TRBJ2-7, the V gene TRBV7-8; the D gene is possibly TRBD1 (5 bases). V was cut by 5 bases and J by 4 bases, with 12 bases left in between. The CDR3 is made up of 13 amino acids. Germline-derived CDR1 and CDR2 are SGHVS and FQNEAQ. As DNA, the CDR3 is TGTGCCAGCAGCCGAAGGGGCCATTACGAGCAGTACTTC. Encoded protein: CASSRRGHYEQYF.

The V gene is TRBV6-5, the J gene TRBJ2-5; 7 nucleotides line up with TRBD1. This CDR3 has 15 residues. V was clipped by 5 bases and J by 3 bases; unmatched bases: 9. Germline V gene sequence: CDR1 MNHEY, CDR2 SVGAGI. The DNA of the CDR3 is TGTGCCAGCAGTCGTTTTCCCGACAGGGAAGAGACCCAGTACTTC. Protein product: CASSRFPDREETQYF.

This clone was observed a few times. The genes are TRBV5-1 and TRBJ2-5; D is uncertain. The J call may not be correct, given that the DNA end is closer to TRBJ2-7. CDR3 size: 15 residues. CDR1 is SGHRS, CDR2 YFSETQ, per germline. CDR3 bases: TGCGCCAGCAGCTCCCCAGACACCCAATCTTACGAGCAGTACTTC. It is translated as CASSSPDTQSYEQYF.

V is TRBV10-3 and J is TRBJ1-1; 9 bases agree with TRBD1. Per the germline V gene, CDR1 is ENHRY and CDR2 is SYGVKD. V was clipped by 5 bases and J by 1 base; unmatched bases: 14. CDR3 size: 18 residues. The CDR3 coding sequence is TGTGCCATCAGTCCCCGAGATAGTCGGACAGGGGAGAACACTGAAGCTTTCTTT. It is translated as CAISPRDSRTGENTEAFF.

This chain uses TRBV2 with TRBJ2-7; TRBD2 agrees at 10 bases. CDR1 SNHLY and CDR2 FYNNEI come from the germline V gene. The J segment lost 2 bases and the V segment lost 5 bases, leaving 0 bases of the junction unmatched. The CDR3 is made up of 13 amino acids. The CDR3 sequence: CASSTSGTYEQYF. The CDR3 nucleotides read TGTGCCAGCAGTACTAGCGGGACCTACGAGCAGTACTTC.

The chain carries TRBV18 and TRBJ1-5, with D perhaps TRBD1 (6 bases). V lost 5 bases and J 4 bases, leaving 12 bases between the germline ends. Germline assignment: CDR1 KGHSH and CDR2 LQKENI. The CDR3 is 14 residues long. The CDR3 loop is CASSELDSNQPQHF. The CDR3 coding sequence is TGTGCCAGCTCAGAATTGGACAGTAATCAGCCCCAGCATTTT.

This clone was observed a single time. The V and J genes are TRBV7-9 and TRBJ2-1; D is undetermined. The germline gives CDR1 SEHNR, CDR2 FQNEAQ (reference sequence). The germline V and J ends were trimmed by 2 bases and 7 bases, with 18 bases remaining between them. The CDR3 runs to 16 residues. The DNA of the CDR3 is TGTGCCAGCAGCTTAAACCTATGGGTAGCCCCTAATGAGCAGTTCTTC. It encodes CASSLNLWVAPNEQFF.

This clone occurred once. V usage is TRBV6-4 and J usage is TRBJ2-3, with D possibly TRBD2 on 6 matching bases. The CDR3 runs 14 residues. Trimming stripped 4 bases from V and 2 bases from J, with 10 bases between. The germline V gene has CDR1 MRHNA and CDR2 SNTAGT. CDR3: CASSVSGDTDTQYF. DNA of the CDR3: TGTGCCAGCAGTGTTTCGGGAGACACAGATACGCAGTATTTT.

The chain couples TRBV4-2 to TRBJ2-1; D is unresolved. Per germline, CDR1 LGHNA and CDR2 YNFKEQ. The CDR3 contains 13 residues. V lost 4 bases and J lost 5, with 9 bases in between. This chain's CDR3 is CASSPSQDNEQFF. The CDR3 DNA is TGTGCCAGCAGCCCATCTCAGGACAATGAGCAGTTCTTC.

CDR3 region: CASSSGLAVDTQYF. The CDR3 nucleotides are TGTGCCAGCAGCTCTGGACTAGCTGTAGATACGCAGTATTTT. This chain links TRBV2 with TRBJ2-3; TRBD2 matches 8 bases. Trimming cost V 6 bases and J 5 bases; bases outside gene matches: 7. The germline V gene has CDR1 SNHLY and CDR2 FYNNEI. The CDR3 sequence is 14 residues long.

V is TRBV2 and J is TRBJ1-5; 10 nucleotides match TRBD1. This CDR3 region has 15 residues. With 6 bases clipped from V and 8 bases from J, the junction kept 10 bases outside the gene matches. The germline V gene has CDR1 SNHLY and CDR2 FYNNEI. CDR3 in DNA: TGTGCCAGCAGGAAAGGGACAGGGGATGTGGAGCCCCAGCATTTT. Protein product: CASRKGTGDVEPQHF.

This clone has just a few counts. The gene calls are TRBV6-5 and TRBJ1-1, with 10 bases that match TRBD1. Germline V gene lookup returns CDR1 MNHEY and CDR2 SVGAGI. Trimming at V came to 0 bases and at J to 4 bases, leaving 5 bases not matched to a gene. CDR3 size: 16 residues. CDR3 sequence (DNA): TGTGCCAGCAGTTACTCCCCCGGGACAGGGGTCACTGAAGCTTTCTTT. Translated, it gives CASSYSPGTGVTEAFF.

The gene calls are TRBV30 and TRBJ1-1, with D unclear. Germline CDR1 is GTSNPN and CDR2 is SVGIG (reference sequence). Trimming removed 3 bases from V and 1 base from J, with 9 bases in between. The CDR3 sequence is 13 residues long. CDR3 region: CAWSWAGNTEAFF. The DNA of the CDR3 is TGTGCCTGGAGCTGGGCAGGGAACACTGAAGCTTTCTTT.

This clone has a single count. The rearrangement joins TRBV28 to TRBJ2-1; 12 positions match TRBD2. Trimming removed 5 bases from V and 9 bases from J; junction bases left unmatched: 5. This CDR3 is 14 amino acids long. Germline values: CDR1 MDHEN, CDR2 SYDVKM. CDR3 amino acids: CASSGTSGLAEQFF. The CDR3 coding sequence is TGTGCCAGCAGTGGGACTAGCGGGTTGGCTGAGCAGTTCTTC.

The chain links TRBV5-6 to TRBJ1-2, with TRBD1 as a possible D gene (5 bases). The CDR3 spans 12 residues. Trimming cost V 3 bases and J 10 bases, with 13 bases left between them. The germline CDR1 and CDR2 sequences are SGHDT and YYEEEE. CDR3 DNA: TGTGCCAGCAGCTGGGAGGGGAGGCTCTACACCTTC. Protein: CASSWEGRLYTF.

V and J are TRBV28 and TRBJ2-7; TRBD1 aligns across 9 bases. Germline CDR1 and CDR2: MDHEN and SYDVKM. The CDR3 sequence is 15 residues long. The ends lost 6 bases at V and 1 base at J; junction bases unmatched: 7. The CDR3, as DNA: TGTGCCAGCAGATTACAGGGGGCGAGTTCCTACGAGCAGTACTTC. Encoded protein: CASRLQGASSYEQYF.

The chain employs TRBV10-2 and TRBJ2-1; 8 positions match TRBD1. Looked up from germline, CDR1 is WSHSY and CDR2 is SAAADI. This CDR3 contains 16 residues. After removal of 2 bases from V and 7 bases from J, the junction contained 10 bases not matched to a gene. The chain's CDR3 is CASSEPRTGRWNEQFF. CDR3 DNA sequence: TGCGCCAGCAGTGAGCCGAGGACAGGGCGGTGGAATGAGCAGTTCTTC.

CDR3 sequence: CASSLGQFNEKLFF. CDR3 coding DNA: TGTGCCAGCAGCTTAGGACAGTTTAATGAAAAACTGTTTTTT. The gene calls are TRBV11-3 and TRBJ1-4; TRBD1 is a possible D gene (5 bases). The CDR3 runs 14 residues. Trimming stripped 1 base from V and 4 bases from J, with 7 bases between. CDR1 and CDR2 (germline): SGHNT, YENEEA.

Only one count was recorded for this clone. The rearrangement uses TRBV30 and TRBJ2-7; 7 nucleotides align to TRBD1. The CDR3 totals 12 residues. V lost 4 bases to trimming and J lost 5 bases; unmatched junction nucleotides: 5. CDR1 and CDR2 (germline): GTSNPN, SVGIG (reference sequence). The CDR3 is CAWNQGVNEQYF. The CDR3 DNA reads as TGTGCCTGGAACCAGGGGGTGAACGAGCAGTACTTC.

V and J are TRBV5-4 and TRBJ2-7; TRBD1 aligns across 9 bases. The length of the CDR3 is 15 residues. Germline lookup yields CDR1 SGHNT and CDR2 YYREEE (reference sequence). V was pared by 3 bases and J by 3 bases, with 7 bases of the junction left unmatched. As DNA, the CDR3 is TGTGCCAGCAGCTCGGCCAACAGGGGGCGCTACGAGCAGTACTTC. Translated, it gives CASSSANRGRYEQYF.

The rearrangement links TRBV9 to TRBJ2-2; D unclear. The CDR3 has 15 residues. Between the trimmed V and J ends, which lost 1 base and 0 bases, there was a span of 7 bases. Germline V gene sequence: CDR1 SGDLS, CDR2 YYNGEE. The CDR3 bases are TGTGCCAGCAGCGTATCTACAGCGAACACCGGGGAGCTGTTTTTT. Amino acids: CASSVSTANTGELFF.

In DNA form, the CDR3 reads TGTGCCAGCAGTGAGTTTTACGAGCAGTACTTC. This sequence encodes CASSEFYEQYF. J is TRBJ2-5 and V is TRBV2; unclear D gene. The DNA matches TRBJ2-7 better at its end, which makes the J call doubtful. The CDR3 consists of 11 residues. Germline V lookup: CDR1 SNHLY, CDR2 FYNNEI.

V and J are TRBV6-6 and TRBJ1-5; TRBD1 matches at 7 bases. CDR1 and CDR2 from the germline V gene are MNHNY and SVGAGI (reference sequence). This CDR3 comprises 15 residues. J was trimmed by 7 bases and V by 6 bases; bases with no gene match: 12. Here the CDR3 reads CASSRALTGNQPQHF. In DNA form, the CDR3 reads TGTGCCAGCAGCCGAGCGTTGACAGGGAACCAGCCCCAGCATTTT.

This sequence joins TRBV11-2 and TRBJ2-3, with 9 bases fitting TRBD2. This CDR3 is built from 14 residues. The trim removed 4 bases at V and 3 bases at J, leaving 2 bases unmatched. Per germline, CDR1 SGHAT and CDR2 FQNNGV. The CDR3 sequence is CASSSTSGTDTQYF. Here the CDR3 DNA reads TGTGCCAGCAGCTCGACTAGCGGTACAGATACGCAGTATTTT. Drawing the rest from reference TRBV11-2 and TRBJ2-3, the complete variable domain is EAGVAQSPRYKIIEKRQSVAFWCNPISGHATLYWYQQILGQGPKLLIQFQNNGVVDDSQLPKDRFSAERLKGVDSTLKIQPAKLEDSAVYLCASSSTSGTDTQYFGPGTRLTVL.

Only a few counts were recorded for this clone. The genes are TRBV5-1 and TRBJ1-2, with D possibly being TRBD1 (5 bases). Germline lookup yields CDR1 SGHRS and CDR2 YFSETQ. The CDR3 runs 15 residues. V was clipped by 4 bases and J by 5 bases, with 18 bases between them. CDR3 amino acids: CASSNQGPPTYGYTF. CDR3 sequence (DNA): TGCGCCAGCAGCAACCAGGGCCCGCCGACTTATGGCTACACCTTC.